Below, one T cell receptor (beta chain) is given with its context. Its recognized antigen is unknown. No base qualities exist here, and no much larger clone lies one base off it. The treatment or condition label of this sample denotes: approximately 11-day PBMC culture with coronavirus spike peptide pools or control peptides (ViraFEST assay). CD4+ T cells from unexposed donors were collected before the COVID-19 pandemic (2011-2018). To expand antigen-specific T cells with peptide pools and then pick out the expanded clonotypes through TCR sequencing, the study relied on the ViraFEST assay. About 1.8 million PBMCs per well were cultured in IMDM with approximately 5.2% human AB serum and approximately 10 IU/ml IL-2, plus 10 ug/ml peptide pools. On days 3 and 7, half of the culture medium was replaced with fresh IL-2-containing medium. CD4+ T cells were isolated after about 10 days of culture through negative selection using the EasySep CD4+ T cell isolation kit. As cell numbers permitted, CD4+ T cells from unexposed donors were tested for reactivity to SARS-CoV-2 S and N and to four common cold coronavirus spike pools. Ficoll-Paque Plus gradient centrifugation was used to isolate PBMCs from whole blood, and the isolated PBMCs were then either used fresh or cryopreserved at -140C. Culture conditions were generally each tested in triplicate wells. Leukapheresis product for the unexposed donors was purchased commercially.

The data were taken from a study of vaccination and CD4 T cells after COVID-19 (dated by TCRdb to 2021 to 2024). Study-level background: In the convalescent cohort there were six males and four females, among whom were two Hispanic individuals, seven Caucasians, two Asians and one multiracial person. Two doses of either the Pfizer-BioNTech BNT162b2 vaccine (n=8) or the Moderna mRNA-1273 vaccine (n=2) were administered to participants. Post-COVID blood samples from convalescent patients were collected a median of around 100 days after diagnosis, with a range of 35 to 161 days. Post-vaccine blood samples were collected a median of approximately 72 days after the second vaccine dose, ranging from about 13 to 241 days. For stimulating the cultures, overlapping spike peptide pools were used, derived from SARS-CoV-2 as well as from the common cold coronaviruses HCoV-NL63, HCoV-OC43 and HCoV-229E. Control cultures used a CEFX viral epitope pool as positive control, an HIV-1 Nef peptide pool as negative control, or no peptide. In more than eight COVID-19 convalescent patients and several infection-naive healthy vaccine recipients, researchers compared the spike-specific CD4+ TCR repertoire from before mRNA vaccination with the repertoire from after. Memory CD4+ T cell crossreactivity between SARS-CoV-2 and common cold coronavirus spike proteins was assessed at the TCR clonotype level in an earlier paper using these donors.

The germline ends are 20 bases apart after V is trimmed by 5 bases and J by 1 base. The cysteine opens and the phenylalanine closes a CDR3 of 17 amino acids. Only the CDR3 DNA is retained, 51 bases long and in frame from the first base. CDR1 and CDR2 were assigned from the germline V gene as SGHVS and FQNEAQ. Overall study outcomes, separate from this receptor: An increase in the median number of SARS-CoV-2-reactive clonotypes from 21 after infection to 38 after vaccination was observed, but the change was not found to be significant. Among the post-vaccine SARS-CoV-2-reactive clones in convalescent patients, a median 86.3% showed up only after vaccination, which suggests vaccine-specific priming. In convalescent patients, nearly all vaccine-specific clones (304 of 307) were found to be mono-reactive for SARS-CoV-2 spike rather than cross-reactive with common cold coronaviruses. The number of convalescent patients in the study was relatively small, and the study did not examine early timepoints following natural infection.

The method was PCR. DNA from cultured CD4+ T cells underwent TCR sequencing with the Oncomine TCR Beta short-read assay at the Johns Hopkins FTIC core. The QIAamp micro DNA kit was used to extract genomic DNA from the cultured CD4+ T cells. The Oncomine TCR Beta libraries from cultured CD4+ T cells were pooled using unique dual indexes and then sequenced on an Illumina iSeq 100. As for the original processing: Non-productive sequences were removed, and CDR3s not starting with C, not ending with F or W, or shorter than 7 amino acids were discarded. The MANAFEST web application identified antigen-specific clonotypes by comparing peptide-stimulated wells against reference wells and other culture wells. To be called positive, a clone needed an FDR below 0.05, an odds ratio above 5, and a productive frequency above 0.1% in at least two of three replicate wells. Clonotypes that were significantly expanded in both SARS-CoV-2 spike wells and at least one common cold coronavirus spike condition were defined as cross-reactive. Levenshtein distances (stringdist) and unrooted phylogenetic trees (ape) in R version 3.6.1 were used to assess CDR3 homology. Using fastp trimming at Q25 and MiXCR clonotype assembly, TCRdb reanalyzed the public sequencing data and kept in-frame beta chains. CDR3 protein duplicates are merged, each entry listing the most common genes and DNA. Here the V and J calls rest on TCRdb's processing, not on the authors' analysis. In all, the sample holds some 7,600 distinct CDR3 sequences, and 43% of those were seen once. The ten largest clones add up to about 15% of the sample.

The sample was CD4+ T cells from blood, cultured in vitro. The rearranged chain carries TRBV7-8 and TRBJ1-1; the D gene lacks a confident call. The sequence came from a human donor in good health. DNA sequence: TGTGCCAGCAGCCCCCGCGCTTTCGCAGGCAAGAACACTGAAGCTTTCTTT. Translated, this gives CASSPRAFAGKNTEAFF.